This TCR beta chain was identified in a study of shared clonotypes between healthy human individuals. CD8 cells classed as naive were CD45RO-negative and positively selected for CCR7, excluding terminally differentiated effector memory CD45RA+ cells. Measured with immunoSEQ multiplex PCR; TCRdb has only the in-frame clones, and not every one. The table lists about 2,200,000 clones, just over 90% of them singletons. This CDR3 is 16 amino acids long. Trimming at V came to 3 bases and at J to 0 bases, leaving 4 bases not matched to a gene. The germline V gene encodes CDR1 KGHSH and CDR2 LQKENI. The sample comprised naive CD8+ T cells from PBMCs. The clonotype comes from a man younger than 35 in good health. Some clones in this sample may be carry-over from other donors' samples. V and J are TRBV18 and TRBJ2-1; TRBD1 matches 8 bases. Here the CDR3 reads CASSPSDRVSYNEQFF. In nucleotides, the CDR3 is TGTGCCAGCTCACCGTCGGACAGGGTCTCCTACAATGAGCAGTTCTTC.